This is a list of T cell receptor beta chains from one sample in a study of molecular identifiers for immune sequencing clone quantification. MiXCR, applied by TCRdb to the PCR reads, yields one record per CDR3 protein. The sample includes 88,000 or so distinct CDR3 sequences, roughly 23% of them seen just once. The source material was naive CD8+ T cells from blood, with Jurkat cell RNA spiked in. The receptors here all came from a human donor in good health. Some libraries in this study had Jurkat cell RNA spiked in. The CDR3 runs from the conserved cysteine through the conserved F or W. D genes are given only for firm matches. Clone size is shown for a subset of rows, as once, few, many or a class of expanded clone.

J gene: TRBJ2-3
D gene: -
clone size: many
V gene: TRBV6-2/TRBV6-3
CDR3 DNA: TGTGCCAGCAGTTACACATTCCCCGGTACGCAGTATTTT
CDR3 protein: CASSYTFPGTQYF

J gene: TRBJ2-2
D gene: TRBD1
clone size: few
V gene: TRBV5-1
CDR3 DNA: TGCGCCAGCAGTTCCATGGGACAGGGTAACACCGGGGAGCTGTTTTTT
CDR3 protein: CASSSMGQGNTGELFF

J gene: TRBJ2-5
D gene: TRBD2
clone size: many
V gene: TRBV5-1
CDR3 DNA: TGCGCCAGCCGTCTAGCGGGAGGTCAAGAGACCCAGTACTTC
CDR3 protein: CASRLAGGQETQYF

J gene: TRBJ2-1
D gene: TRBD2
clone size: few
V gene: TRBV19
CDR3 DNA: TGTGCCAGTACCCGGACTAGCGGTGGTGAGCAGTTCTTC
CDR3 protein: CASTRTSGGEQFF

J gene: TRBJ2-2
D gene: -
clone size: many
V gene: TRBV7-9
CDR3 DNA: TGTGCCAGCAGCCCGCCTCTTCTAGGTGCGGGACTGAACACCGGGGAGCTGTTTTTT
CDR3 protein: CASSPPLLGAGLNTGELFF

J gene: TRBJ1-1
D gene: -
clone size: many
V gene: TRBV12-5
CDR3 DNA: TGTGCTAGTGGTCCCGCTCCTTACCTGAACACTGAAGCTTTCTTT
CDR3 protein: CASGPAPYLNTEAFF

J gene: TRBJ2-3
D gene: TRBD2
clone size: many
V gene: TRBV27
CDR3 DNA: TGTGCCAGCAGTGAACTAGCGGGACGCACAGATACGCAGTATTTT
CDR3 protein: CASSELAGRTDTQYF

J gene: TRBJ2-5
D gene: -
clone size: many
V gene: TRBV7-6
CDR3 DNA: TGTGCCAGCAGCTTCGGAACACACGACCTACAAGAGACCCAGTACTTC
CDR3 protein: CASSFGTHDLQETQYF

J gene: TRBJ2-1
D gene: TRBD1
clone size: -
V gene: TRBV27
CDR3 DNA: TGTGCCAGCAGTGGACAGGGTTCAGATGAGCAGTTCTTC
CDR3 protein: CASSGQGSDEQFF

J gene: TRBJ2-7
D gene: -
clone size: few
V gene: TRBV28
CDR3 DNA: TGTGCCAGCAGTCACCCCTTGGGGAACTACGAGCAGTACTTC
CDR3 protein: CASSHPLGNYEQYF

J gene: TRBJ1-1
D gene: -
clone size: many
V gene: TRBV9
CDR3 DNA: TGTGCCAGCAGCGTAGAAGGTCTTGGTACTGAAGCTTTCTTT
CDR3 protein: CASSVEGLGTEAFF

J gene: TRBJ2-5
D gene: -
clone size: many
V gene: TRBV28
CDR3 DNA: TGTGCCAGCACCCCGACAGAGCTCCAAGAGACCCAGTACTTC
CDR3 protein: CASTPTELQETQYF

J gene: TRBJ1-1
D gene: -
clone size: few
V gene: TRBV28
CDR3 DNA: TGTGCCAGCAGTTTCGCTTTCGGGCAGGGAGACACTGAAGCTTTCTTT
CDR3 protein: CASSFAFGQGDTEAFF

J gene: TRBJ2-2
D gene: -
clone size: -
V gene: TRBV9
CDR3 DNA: TGTGCCAGCAGCGGCCCGCCTCTGAACACCGGGGAGCTGTTTTTT
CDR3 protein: CASSGPPLNTGELFF

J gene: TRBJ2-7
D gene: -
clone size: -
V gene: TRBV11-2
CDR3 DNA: TGTGCCAGCAGCTGGGGGCAAAACACCTACGAGCAGTACTTC
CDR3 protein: CASSWGQNTYEQYF

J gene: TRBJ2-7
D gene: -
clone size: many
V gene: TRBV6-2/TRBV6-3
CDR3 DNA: TGTGCCAGCAGTTATTCGGCCTACGAGCAGTACTTC
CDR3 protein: CASSYSAYEQYF

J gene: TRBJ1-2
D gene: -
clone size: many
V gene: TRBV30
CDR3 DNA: TGTGCCTGGAATACCGTCGGCTATGGCTACACCTTC
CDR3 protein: CAWNTVGYGYTF

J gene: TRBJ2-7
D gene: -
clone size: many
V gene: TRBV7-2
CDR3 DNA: TGTGCCAGCAGCTTGGGGATTCCCTACGAGCAGTACTTC
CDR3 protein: CASSLGIPYEQYF

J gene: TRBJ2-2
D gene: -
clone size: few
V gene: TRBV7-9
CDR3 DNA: TGTGCCAGCAGCCGTTTGGATACCTACACCGGGGAGCTGTTTTTT
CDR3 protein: CASSRLDTYTGELFF

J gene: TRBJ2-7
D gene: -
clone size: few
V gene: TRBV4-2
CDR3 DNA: TGTGCCAGCAGCCCTACCGACAGCCTCTACGAGCAGTACTTC
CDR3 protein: CASSPTDSLYEQYF

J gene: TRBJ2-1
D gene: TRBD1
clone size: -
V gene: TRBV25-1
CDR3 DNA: TGTGTCAGCAGTCCCCTGCGACAGGGTACGAATGAGCAGTTCTTC
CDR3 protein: CVSSPLRQGTNEQFF

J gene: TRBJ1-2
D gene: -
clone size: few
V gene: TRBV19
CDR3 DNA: TGTGCCAGTAGTATATATGGGGACATGGAATACACCTTC
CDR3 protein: CASSIYGDMEYTF